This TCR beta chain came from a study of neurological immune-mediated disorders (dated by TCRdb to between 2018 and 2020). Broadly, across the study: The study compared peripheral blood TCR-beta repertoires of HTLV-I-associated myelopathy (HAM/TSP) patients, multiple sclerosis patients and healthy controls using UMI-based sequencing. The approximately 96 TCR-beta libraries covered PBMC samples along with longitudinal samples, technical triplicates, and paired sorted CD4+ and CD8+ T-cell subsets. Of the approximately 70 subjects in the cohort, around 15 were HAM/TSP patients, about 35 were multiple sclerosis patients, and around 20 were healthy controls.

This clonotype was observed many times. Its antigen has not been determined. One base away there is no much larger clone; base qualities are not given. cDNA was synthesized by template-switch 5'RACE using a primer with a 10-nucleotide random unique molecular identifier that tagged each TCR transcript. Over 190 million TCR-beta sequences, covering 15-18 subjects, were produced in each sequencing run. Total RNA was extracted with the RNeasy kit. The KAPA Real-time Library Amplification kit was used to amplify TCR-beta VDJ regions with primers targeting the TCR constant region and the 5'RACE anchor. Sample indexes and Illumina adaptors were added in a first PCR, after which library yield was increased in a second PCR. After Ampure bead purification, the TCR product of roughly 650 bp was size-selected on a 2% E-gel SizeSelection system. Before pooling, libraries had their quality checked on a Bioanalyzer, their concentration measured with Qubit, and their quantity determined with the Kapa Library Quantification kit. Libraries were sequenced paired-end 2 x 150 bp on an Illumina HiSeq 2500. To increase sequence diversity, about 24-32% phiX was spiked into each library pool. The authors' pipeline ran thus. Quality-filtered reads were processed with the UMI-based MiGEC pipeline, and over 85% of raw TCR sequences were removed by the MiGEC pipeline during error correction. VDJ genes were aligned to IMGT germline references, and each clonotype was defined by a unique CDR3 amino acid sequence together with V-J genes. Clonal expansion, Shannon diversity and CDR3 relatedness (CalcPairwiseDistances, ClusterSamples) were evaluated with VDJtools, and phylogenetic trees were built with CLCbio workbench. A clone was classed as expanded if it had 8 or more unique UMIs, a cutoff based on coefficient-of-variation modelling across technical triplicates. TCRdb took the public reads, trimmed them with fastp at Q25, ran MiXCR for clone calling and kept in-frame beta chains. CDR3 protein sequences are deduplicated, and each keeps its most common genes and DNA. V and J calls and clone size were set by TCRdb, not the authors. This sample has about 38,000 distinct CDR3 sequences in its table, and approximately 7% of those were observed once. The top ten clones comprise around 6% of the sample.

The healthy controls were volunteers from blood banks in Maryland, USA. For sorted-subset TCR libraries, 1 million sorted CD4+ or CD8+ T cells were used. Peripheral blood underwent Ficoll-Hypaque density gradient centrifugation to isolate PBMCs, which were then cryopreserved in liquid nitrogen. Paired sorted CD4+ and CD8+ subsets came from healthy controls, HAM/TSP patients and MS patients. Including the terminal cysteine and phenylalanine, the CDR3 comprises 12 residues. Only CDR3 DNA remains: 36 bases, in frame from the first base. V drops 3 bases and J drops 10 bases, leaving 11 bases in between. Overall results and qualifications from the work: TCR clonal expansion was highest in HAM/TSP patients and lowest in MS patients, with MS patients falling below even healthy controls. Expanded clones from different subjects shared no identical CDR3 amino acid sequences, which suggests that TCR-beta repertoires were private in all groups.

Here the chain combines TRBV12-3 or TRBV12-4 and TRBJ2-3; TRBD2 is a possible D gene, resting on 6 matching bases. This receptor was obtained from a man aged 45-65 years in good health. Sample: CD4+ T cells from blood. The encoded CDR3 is CASSFTGESQYF. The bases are TGTGCCAGCAGTTTCACGGGGGAGTCGCAGTATTTT.